This T cell receptor beta chain was obtained from a study of blood T cell repertoires in COVID-19. The overall study: The United States, Italy and Spain supplied acute and convalescent COVID-19 samples. Sample material is recorded as cDNA or gDNA derived from T cells, B-cell-depleted T cells, or PBMCs.

Per the study methods: Nucleated cell counts were estimated from reference gene primer amplification. TCRdb's copy holds only in-frame clones and misses some; the assay was immunoSEQ multiplex PCR. V and J calls and clone size are those listed in that table; D and trimming were worked out from the DNA. There are tens of thousands of clones in the sample; approximately 80% occur only once, and approximately 23% lies in the top ten. The CDR3 sequence is 16 residues long. J gave up 3 bases and V 8 bases, and 8 bases lay outside the gene matches. Germline assignment: CDR1 MDHEN and CDR2 SYDVKM. This sequence originates from a human donor in a cohort sampled during active COVID-19. The specimen was peripheral blood. The rearrangement links TRBV28 to TRBJ2-2, with 11 bases lining up with TRBD1. CDR3 in amino acids: CASWDPGQGDTGELFF. CDR3 sequence (DNA): TGTGCCAGCTGGGACCCGGGACAGGGGGACACCGGGGAGCTGTTTTTT.